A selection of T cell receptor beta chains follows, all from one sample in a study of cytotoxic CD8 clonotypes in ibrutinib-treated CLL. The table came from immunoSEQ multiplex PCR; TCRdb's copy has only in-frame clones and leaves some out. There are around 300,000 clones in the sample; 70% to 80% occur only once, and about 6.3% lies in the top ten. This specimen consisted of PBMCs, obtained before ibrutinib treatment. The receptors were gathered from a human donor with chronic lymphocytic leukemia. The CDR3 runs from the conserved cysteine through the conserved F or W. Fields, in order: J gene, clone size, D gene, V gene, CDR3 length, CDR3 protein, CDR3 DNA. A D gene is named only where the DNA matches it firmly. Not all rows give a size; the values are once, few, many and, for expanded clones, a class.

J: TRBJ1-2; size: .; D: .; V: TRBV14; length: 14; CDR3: CASRGGGRSYGYTF; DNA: TGTGCCAGCAGGGGCGGAGGGCGGTCCTATGGCTACACCTTC
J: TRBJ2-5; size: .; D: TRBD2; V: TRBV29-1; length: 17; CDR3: CSVDLREEGFVLETQYF; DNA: TGCAGCGTTGATTTGCGGGAGGAAGGGTTTGTACTAGAGACCCAGTACTTC
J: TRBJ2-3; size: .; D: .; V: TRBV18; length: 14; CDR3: CASSPALRADTQYF; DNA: TGTGCCAGCTCACCGGCCCTTAGGGCAGATACGCAGTATTTT
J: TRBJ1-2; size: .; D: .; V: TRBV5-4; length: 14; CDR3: CASSLGQQWYGYTF; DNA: TGTGCCAGCAGCTTGGGACAGCAATGGTATGGCTACACCTTC
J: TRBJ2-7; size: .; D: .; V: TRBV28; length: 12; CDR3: CASRGTVDEQYF; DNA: TGTGCCAGCAGGGGGACGGTCGACGAGCAGTACTTC
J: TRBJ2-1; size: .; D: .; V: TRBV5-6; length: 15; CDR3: CASSFFLTQINEQFF; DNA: TGTGCCAGCAGCTTTTTCTTGACCCAGATCAATGAGCAGTTCTTC
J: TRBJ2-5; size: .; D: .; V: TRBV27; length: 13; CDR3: CATKTGTRETQYF; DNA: TGTGCCACCAAGACAGGTACAAGAGAGACCCAGTACTTC
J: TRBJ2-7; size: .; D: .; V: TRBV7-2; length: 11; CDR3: CASSLTYEQYF; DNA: TGTGCCAGCAGCCTCACCTACGAGCAGTACTTC
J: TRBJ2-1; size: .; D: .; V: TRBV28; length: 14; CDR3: CASSELVPYNEQFF; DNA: TGTGCCAGCAGCGAATTGGTCCCCTACAATGAGCAGTTCTTC
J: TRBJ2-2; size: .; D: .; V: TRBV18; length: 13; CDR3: CASSPIYTGELFF; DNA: TGTGCCAGCTCACCGATTTACACCGGGGAGCTGTTTTTT
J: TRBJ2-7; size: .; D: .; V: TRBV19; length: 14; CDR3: CASSPTGFGYEQYF; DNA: TGTGCCAGTAGTCCAACAGGGTTTGGTTACGAGCAGTACTTC
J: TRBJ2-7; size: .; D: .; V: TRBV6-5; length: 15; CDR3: CASSSPRRARYEQYF; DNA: TGTGCCAGCAGTTCACCCAGGAGGGCCCGGTACGAGCAGTACTTC
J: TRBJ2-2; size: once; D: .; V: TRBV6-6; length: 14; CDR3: CASSLNQNTGELFF; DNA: TGTGCCAGCAGTCTAAATCAGAACACCGGGGAGCTGTTTTTT
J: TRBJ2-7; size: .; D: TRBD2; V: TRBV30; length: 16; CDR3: CAWSSPGLAGSYEQYF; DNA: TGTGCCTGGAGCTCCCCCGGGCTAGCGGGCTCCTACGAGCAGTACTTC
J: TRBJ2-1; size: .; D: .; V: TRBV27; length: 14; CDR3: CASRIALEGNEQFF; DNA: TGTGCCAGCAGGATTGCCCTGGAGGGAAATGAGCAGTTCTTC
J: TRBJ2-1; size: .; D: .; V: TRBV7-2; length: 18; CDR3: CASSLAPMGPSSYNEQFF; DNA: TGTGCCAGCAGCTTAGCCCCGATGGGCCCGAGCAGCTACAATGAGCAGTTCTTC
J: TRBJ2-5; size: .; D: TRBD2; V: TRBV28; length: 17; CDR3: CASSLTGTSGSQETQYF; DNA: TGTGCCAGCAGTTTAACGGGGACTAGCGGGAGCCAAGAGACCCAGTACTTC
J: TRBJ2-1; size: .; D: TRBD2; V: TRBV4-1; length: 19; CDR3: CASSQTGLAGLSSYNEQFF; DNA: TGCGCCAGCAGCCAAACGGGACTAGCGGGATTGAGCTCCTACAATGAGCAGTTCTTC
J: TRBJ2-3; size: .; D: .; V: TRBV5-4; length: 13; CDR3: CASSINSEDTQYF; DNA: TGTGCCAGCAGCATCAATTCTGAAGATACGCAGTATTTT
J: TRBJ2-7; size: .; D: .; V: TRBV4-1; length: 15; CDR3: CASSLTGSPSYEQYF; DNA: TGCGCCAGCAGCTTAACAGGGTCCCCCTCCTACGAGCAGTACTTC
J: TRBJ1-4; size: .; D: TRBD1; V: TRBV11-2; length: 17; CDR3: CASSLGKQGAFNEKLFF; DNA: TGTGCCAGCAGCTTAGGAAAACAGGGGGCTTTTAATGAAAAACTGTTTTTT
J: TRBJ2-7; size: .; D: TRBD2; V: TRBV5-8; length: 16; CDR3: CASSMSGLAAAYEQYF; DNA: TGTGCCAGCAGTATGTCAGGGCTAGCGGCCGCCTACGAGCAGTACTTC
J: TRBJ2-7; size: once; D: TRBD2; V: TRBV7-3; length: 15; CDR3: CASSLFPSGSYEQYF; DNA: TGTGCCAGCAGCTTATTTCCTAGCGGGAGCTACGAGCAGTACTTC
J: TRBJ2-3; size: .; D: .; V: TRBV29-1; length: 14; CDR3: CSVEVLVNTDTQYF; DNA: TGCAGCGTTGAAGTATTGGTGAACACAGATACGCAGTATTTT
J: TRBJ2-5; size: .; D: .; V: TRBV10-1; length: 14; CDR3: CASSESQSQETQYF; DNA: TGCGCCAGCAGTGAGAGCCAGAGCCAAGAGACCCAGTACTTC
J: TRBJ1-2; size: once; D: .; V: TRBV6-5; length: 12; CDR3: CASSRDSYGYTF; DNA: TGTGCCAGCAGCCGGGACTCCTATGGCTACACCTTC
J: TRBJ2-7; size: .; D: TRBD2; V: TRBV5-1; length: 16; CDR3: CASSPTGLTSSYEQYF; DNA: TGCGCCAGCAGTCCGACGGGACTAACAAGCTCCTACGAGCAGTACTTC
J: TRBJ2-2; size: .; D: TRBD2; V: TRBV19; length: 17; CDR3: CASSPASGRTNTGELFF; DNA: TGTGCCAGTAGCCCGGCTAGCGGGAGGACGAACACCGGGGAGCTGTTTTTT
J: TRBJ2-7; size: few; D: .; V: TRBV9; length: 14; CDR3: CASSVGDPPYEQYF; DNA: TGTGCCAGCAGCGTAGGAGACCCTCCGTACGAGCAGTACTTC
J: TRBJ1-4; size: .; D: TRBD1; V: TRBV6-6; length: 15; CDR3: CASSYSPTGVEKLFF; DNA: TGTGCCAGCAGTTACTCCCCGACAGGGGTTGAAAAACTGTTTTTT
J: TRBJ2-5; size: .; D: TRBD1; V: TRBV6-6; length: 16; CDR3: CASSYLGQGSQETQYF; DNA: TGTGCCAGCAGTTATTTGGGACAGGGAAGCCAAGAGACCCAGTACTTC
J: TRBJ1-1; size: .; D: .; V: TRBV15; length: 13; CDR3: CATSRDLDPEAFF; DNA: TGTGCCACCAGCAGAGATCTGGACCCTGAAGCTTTCTTT
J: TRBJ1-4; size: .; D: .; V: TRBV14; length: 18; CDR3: CASSQESGIMFSRGKLFF; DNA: TGTGCCAGCAGCCAAGAATCTGGAATAATGTTTTCGAGGGGAAAACTGTTTTTT
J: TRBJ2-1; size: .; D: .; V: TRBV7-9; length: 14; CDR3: CASSLVETVNEQFF; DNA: TGTGCCAGCAGCTTAGTCGAAACTGTCAATGAGCAGTTCTTC
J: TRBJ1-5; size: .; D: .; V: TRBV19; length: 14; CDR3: CASSIWEGGQPQHF; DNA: TGTGCCAGTAGTATTTGGGAGGGAGGGCAGCCCCAGCATTTT
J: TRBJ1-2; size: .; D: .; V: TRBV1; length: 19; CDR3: CTSSQEGRTVIVPNYGYTF; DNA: TGCACCAGCAGCCAAGAGGGGCGGACAGTAATTGTGCCTAACTATGGCTACACCTTC
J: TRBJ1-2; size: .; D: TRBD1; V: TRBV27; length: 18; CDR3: CASSFSRTGRTSNYGYTF; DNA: TGTGCCAGCAGCTTCTCCCGGACAGGGCGAACGTCTAACTATGGCTACACCTTC
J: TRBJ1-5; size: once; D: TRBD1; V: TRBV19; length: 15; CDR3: CASRTGQLVNQPQHF; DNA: TGTGCCAGTAGAACGGGACAGTTGGTGAATCAGCCCCAGCATTTT
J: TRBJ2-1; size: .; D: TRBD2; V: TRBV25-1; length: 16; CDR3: CASRDHSGRSYNEQFF; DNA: TGTGCCAGCAGGGATCATAGCGGGAGGTCCTACAATGAGCAGTTCTTC
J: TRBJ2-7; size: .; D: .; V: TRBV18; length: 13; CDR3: CASSSRQGYEQYF; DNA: TGTGCCAGCTCATCTAGGCAGGGCTACGAGCAGTACTTC
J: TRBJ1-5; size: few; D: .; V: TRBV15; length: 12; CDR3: CATSRDWEPQHF; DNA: TGTGCCACCAGCAGAGATTGGGAGCCCCAGCATTTT
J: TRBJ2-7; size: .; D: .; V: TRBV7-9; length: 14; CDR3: CASSFGTYPYEQYF; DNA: TGTGCCAGCAGCTTTGGGACCTACCCCTACGAGCAGTACTTC
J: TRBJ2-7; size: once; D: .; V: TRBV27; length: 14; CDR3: CASSPGGRTYEQYF; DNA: TGTGCCAGCAGCCCTGGGGGCCGAACCTACGAGCAGTACTTC
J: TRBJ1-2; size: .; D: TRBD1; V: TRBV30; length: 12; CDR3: CAWSGTGDGYTF; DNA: TGTGCCTGGAGTGGGACAGGTGATGGCTACACCTTC
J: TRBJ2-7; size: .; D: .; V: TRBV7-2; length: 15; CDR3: CASSSTPVIIYEQYF; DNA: TGTGCCAGCAGCTCGACTCCCGTGATTATCTACGAGCAGTACTTC
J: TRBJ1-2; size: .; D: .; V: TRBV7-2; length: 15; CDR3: CASSLAPGQTYGYTF; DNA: TGTGCCAGCAGCTTAGCCCCCGGGCAGACCTATGGCTACACCTTC